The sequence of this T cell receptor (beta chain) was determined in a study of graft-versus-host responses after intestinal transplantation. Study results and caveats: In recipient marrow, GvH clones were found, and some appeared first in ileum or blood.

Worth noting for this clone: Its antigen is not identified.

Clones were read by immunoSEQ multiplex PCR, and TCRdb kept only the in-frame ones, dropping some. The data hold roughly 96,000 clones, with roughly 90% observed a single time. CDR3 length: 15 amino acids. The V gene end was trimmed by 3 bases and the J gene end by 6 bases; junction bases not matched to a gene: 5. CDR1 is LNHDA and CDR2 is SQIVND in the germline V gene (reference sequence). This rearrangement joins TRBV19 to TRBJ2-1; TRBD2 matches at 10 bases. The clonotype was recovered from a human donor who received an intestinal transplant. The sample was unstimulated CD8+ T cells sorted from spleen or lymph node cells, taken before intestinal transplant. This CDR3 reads CASSIRAGGINEQFF. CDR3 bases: TGTGCCAGTAGTATTCGAGCGGGAGGGATCAATGAGCAGTTCTTC.